This T cell receptor (beta chain) was observed in a study of shared clonotypes between healthy human individuals. Data came from immunoSEQ multiplex PCR; TCRdb stores just in-frame clones and leaves some out. The profile shows about 2.4 million clones, approximately 93% of them singletons. V was pared by 3 bases and J by 5 bases, with 14 bases between. The length of the CDR3 is 15 residues. Germline V CDR1 and CDR2: KGHSH, LQKENI. This chain links TRBV18 with TRBJ2-1; D is perhaps TRBD1 (5 bases). The sequenced sample consisted of naive CD4+ T cells from PBMCs. Subset specified: CD45RA+ positively selected. This sequence was found in a man between 18 and 35 years old in good health. Some clones in this sample may be carry-over from other donors' samples. CDR3 sequence (DNA): TGTGCCAGCTCACCGCGTCACCTAGGGGACAATGAGCAGTTCTTC. It is translated as CASSPRHLGDNEQFF.